These T cell receptor beta chains were read from a single sample in a study of blood T cell repertoires in COVID-19. The repertoire was sequenced with immunoSEQ multiplex PCR; TCRdb's copy has only in-frame clones and lacks some. This table holds 300,000 to 350,000 clones, about 87% found once. The specimen was PBMCs or T cells enriched from blood (not recorded which). The receptors were gathered from a woman aged 18-29 years who had recovered from COVID-19. Each CDR3 is given with its conserved first and last residue. Fields, in order: J gene, D gene, V gene, clone size, CDR3 DNA, CDR3 protein. D genes are given only for firm matches. Clone size is stated in some rows and not others, as once, few, many or a class when expanded.

TRBJ1-2 | . | TRBV7-2 | . | TGTGCCAGCAGCGTCGGGACTTACTATGGCTACACCTTC | CASSVGTYYGYTF
TRBJ1-2 | . | TRBV29-1 | . | TGCAGCGTTGCATCAGGTTCTGGCTACACCTTC | CSVASGSGYTF
TRBJ1-3 | . | TRBV11-2 | . | TGTGCCAGCAGCTCACGATATCCAACAACCGGGACACCTGGAAACACCATATATTTT | CASSSRYPTTGTPGNTIYF
TRBJ2-7 | . | TRBV28 | . | TGTGCCAGCAGGAAAGGCGGGACAGCTTTCTACGAGCAGTACTTC | CASRKGGTAFYEQYF
TRBJ1-2 | TRBD1 | TRBV6-5 | . | TGTGCCAGCAGTTACTATGAACAGGGGGTTGAAGGCTACACCTTC | CASSYYEQGVEGYTF
TRBJ2-5 | TRBD2 | TRBV5-6 | . | TGTGCCAGCAGCTTGGTACTAGCGGGGGGAGTGGAAGAGACCCAGTACTTC | CASSLVLAGGVEETQYF
TRBJ2-1 | . | TRBV4-3 | . | TGCGCCAGCAGCCCGGAGGGGGGGGCCTTCAATGAGCAGTTCTTC | CASSPEGGAFNEQFF
TRBJ1-1 | . | TRBV30 | . | TGTGCCTGGAGTGTACAGGTCGAAGCTTTCTTT | CAWSVQVEAFF
TRBJ1-4 | TRBD1 | TRBV6-1 | once | TGTGCCAGCAGTGAAGTAGGAGGGGGACAGGGTGGAGAAAAACTGTTTTTT | CASSEVGGGQGGEKLFF
TRBJ1-6 | . | TRBV24-1 | once | TGTGCCACCAGTTCAGAGGGGGGGAAGGTGACCCTCCACTTT | CATSSEGGKVTLHF
TRBJ1-4 | . | TRBV12-3/TRBV12-4 | few | TGTGCCAGCAGTTTCGGACAATGGGAAAAACTGTTTTTT | CASSFGQWEKLFF
TRBJ1-5 | . | TRBV6-1 | . | TGTGCCAGCAGTGAAGCCGCATTCGGGAATCGGCAGCCCCAGCATTTT | CASSEAAFGNRQPQHF
TRBJ1-2 | . | TRBV7-9 | . | TGTGCCAGCACCTTTCATAATTTAGCGGGCTCTGGCTACACCTTC | CASTFHNLAGSGYTF
TRBJ1-1 | . | TRBV6-5 | . | TGTGCCAGCAGTTACTCGATGGGGCAGGGCGGTGAAGCTTTCTTT | CASSYSMGQGGEAFF
TRBJ2-1 | TRBD2 | TRBV5-1 | . | TGCGCCAGCAGCTTGGCCGTAATAGCGGGTACCAATGAGCAGTTCTTC | CASSLAVIAGTNEQFF
TRBJ1-2 | . | TRBV20-1 | . | TGCAGCGCTGGGCTAACTGTTGGCTACACCTTC | CSAGLTVGYTF
TRBJ2-1 | TRBD2 | TRBV9 | . | TGTGCCAGCAGCGAGGGTGGACTAGCGGCCAATGAGCAGTTCTTC | CASSEGGLAANEQFF
TRBJ1-1 | . | TRBV7-2 | . | TGTGCCAGCAGCTTAAGACTTATGAACACTGAAGCTTTCTTT | CASSLRLMNTEAFF
TRBJ1-5 | . | TRBV7-2 | . | TGTGCCAGCAGCTTTCAGGTTGATCAGCCCCAGCATTTT | CASSFQVDQPQHF
TRBJ2-6 | TRBD1 | TRBV28 | once | TGTGCCAGCAGGCCGGGACAGGGGGCACGTGGGGCCAACGTCCTGACTTTC | CASRPGQGARGANVLTF
TRBJ2-1 | TRBD1 | TRBV7-2 | . | TGTGCCAGCAGCTGGAGACAGGGAGCCTACAATGAGCAGTTCTTC | CASSWRQGAYNEQFF
TRBJ2-3 | TRBD1 | TRBV7-9 | once | TGTGCCAGCAACACAGGGACAGGGAGTACAGATACGCAGTATTTT | CASNTGTGSTDTQYF
TRBJ2-1 | . | TRBV6-2/TRBV6-3 | . | TGTGCCAGCAGTCCCCTCTTCGGAGGGGGCAAGCAGTTCTTC | CASSPLFGGGKQFF
TRBJ2-1 | TRBD2 | TRBV6-5 | . | TGTGCCAGCAGTTGGACTAGCGGGGGGGCTAATGAGCAGTTCTTC | CASSWTSGGANEQFF
TRBJ2-5 | TRBD2 | TRBV4-2 | once | TGTGCCAGCAGCCCGTCGGGGACTAGCGCCCGGGTCCCAGAGACCCAGTACTTC | CASSPSGTSARVPETQYF
TRBJ1-2 | . | TRBV10-3 | few | TGTGCCATCAGTGAGTCAGACAAGCTCGACTATGGCTACACCTTC | CAISESDKLDYGYTF
TRBJ2-7 | . | TRBV29-1 | . | TGCAGCGTTTTGGGCTTTAACTCCTACGAGCAGTACTTC | CSVLGFNSYEQYF
TRBJ1-3 | . | TRBV7-9 | . | TGTGCCAGCAGCTCTCGGGGAAACACCATATATTTT | CASSSRGNTIYF
TRBJ2-4 | TRBD1 | TRBV11-1 | . | TGTGCCAGCAGCCACGGGACAGGGAAAAACATTCAGTACTTC | CASSHGTGKNIQYF
TRBJ1-1 | . | TRBV11-2 | once | TGTGCCAGCAGCTCAGCCCGGCAGGGAGCTTTCTTT | CASSSARQGAFF
TRBJ1-2 | . | TRBV7-9 | . | TGTGCCAGCAGCTTAGCGGTCAGCGCGTTCACTTACTATGGCTACACCTTC | CASSLAVSAFTYYGYTF
TRBJ2-3 | . | TRBV19 | few | TGTGCCAGTAGCCACAGGGAGAATACGCAGTATTTT | CASSHRENTQYF
TRBJ2-3 | . | TRBV5-1 | . | TGCGCCAGCAGCTTGGGAGGACAGAGAACAGATACGCAGTATTTT | CASSLGGQRTDTQYF
TRBJ1-6 | TRBD1 | TRBV6-1 | . | TGTGCCAGCAGTGAAATGTGGCTGGGGGGACAGGTTTCACCCCTCCACTTT | CASSEMWLGGQVSPLHF
TRBJ1-6 | . | TRBV11-1 | . | TGTGCCAGCAGCTTAGTCGGGGGTTCACCCCTCCACTTT | CASSLVGGSPLHF
TRBJ1-1 | TRBD1 | TRBV7-2 | . | TGTGCCAGCAGCGGACACAGGGGGACTGAAGCTTTCTTT | CASSGHRGTEAFF
TRBJ2-2 | TRBD2 | TRBV11-3 | . | TGTGCCAGCAGCCTCTCCGGGACTATCCCCGGGGAGCTGTTTTTT | CASSLSGTIPGELFF
TRBJ2-5 | TRBD2 | TRBV5-4 | . | TGTGCCAGCAGCTTGGGGCTAGCGGGTTTACAAGAGACCCAGTACTTC | CASSLGLAGLQETQYF
TRBJ1-2 | TRBD1 | TRBV7-8 | . | TGTGCCAGCAGCCCCGACAGGGGCTATGGCTACACCTTC | CASSPDRGYGYTF
TRBJ2-7 | TRBD2 | TRBV7-2 | . | TGTGCCAGCAGCCAGGGAGGGATTCGCACAGCCTACGAGCAGTACTTC | CASSQGGIRTAYEQYF